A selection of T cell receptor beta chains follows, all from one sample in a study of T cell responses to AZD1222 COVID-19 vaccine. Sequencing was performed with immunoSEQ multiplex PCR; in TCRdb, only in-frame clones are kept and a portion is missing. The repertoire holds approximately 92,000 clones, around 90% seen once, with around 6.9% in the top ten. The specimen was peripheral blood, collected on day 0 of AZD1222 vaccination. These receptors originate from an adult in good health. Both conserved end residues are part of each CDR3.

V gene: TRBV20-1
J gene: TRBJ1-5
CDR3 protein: CSASSQGTISNQPQHF

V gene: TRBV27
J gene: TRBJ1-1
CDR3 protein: CASSTGATEAFF

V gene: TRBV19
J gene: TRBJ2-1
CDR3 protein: CASSQGTRGEQFF

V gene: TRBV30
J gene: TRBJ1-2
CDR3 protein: CACPVGAGPYGYTF

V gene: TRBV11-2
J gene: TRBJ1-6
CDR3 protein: CASSLSLGHPLHF

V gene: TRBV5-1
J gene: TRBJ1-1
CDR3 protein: CASSQQTGSTEAFF

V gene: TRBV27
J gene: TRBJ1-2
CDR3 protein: CASGGPDRYGYTF

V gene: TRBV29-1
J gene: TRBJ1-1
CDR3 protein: CSVDWGGRNTEAFF

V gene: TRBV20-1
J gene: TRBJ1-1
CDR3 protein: CSARGGGRFFF

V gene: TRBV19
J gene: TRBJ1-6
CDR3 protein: CASRLETASSYNSPLHF

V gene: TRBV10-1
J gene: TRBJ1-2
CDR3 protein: CASRGIPHRPHYGYTF

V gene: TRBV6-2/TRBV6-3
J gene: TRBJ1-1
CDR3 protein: CASSYKGAATEAFF

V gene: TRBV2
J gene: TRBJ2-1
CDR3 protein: CASTVTSGRDTEQFF

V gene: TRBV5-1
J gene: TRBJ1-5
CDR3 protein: CASSLAGTGNNQPQHF